One and the same sample provided the 11 T cell receptor beta chains below, sequenced in a study of beta chain features in type 1 diabetes. The study, taken as a whole, reports: Researchers report that Type 1 diabetes patients had moderately but significantly shorter TCRB CDR3s across all four CD4+ subsets.

Expressed TCRB transcripts were sequenced because the isolated RNA had all been reverse transcribed beforehand. Profiled with immunoSEQ multiplex PCR; TCRdb holds only in-frame clones, not every one. This repertoire shows hundreds of thousands of clones, around 15% found once; its top ten account for approximately 0.021%. No antigen has been identified for these receptors. Material for sequencing was naive CD4+ T cells from blood. These receptors originate from a man between 18 and 29 years old with type 1 diabetes.

The DNA of the CDR3 is TGTGCCAGCAGTGAGAAAAAACTGTTTTTT. This sequence encodes CASSEKKLFF. The rearrangement joins TRBV2 to TRBJ1-4; unclear D gene. The CDR3 runs to 10 residues. Trimming took off 3 bases at V and 9 bases at J, with 2 bases between the two ends. Per the germline V gene, CDR1 is SNHLY and CDR2 is FYNNEI.

V usage is TRBV27 and J usage is TRBJ1-5; D gene unclear. Per germline, CDR1 MNHEY and CDR2 SMNVEV (reference sequence). CDR3 length: 13 amino acids. Trimming left V 3 bases short and J 3 bases short, with 6 bases between. CDR3 sequence: CASSFQFNQPQHF. Here the CDR3 DNA reads TGTGCCAGCAGTTTCCAATTCAATCAGCCCCAGCATTTT.

The rearrangement joins TRBV4-1 to TRBJ2-1, with 9 bases that match TRBD1. The CDR3 is 16 amino acids. V lost 2 bases, J lost 4 bases, and 6 bases stayed unmatched. CDR1 and CDR2 from the germline V gene are MGHRA and YSYEKL. The CDR3 reads CASSQKPGQGYNEQFF. The CDR3 DNA reads as TGCGCCAGCAGCCAAAAACCGGGACAGGGATACAATGAGCAGTTCTTC.

This clone was found a few times. V usage is TRBV7-9 and J usage is TRBJ2-3, with 14 nucleotides matching TRBD2. The germline gives CDR1 SEHNR, CDR2 FQNEAQ (reference sequence). There are 17 residues in the CDR3. V dropped 5 bases and J dropped 4; count of bases not matched to a gene: 8. Written as DNA, the CDR3 is TGTGCCAGCAGCCCCGGGACTAGCGGGGGAGGAGCAGATACGCAGTATTTT. It encodes CASSPGTSGGGADTQYF.

Note on this clone: A read error may produce the germline difference seen at one junction end. V is TRBV5-1 and J is TRBJ2-3; maybe TRBD2 (6 bases). CDR3 length: 15 residues. Germline V gives CDR1 SGHRS, CDR2 YFSETQ. The CDR3 DNA is TGCGCCAGCTGCTTTGTGGGGGAGGATTCAGATACGCAGTATTTT. Its protein product is CASCFVGEDSDTQYF.

The chain uses TRBV19 and TRBJ2-1; D is perhaps TRBD2 (6 bases). This CDR3 spans 11 amino acids. Between the trimmed V and J ends, which lost 9 bases and 6 bases, there was a span of 9 bases. In germline, CDR1 is LNHDA, CDR2 SQIVND (reference sequence). This chain's CDR3 is CASPRGNEQFF. CDR3 coding DNA: TGTGCCAGCCCGCGGGGCAATGAGCAGTTCTTC.

This clone was seen a few times. The chain joins TRBV25-1 to TRBJ1-1, with 8 bases that match TRBD1. This CDR3 has 15 residues. Germline V gene lookup returns CDR1 MGHDK and CDR2 SYGVNS. V shed 1 base and J 1 base; nucleotides not matched to a gene: 2. The CDR3 sequence is CASSEWGTGNTEAFF. In nucleotides, the CDR3 is TGTGCCAGCAGTGAATGGGGGACAGGGAACACTGAAGCTTTCTTT.

The table lists this clone with a few counts. This chain joins TRBV11-2 and TRBJ1-2; D is unresolved. V lost 3 bases to trimming and J lost 4 bases, with 9 bases between them. Per the germline V gene, CDR1 is SGHAT and CDR2 is FQNNGV. CDR3 size: 13 residues. For the CDR3, the DNA is TGTGCCAGCAGCTTTGAGGGAAGCTATGGCTACACCTTC. Protein sequence: CASSFEGSYGYTF.

Of note for this clone: Other nucleotide sequences from this sample produce the same CDR3. This chain connects TRBV29-1 to TRBJ1-1; D gene uncertain. The CDR3 is 12 amino acids. Germline V gene lookup returns CDR1 SQVTM and CDR2 ANQGSEA. The germline V and J ends were trimmed by 0 bases and 0 bases, with 2 bases remaining between them. The CDR3 reads CSVEDLNTEAFF. The CDR3 DNA reads TGCAGCGTTGAAGACCTGAACACTGAAGCTTTCTTT.

In this sample, this clone turned up a few times. The chain links TRBV7-9 to TRBJ2-7; 9 bases are a match to TRBD1. The CDR3 consists of 16 residues. The J segment lost 5 bases and the V segment lost 1 base, leaving 9 bases of the junction unmatched. The germline V gene encodes CDR1 SEHNR and CDR2 FQNEAQ (reference sequence). In DNA, the CDR3 is TGTGCCAGCAGCTTAGGTTCGGGACAGGGTCTAAACGAGCAGTACTTC. This encodes CASSLGSGQGLNEQYF.

The sample holds a few counts of this clone. This chain uses TRBV30 with TRBJ1-5; D possibly corresponds to TRBD1 (6 bases). The CDR3 is 14 residues long. The germline V gene has CDR1 GTSNPN and CDR2 SVGIG (reference sequence). The V and J ends lost 3 bases and 3 bases respectively, with 12 bases between them. CDR3 bases: TGTGCCTGGAGAAAAAGGGGGGTCAATCAGCCCCAGCATTTT. Translating gives CAWRKRGVNQPQHF.